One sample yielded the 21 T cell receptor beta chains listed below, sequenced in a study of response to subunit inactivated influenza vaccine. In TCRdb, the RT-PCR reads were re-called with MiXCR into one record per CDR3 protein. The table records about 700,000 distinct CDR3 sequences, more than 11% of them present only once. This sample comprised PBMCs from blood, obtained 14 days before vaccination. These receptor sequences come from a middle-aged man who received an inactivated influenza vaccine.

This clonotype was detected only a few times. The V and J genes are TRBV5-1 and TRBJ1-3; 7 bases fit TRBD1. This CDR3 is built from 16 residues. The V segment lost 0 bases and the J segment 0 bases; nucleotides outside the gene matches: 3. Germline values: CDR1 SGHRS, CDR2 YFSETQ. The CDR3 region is CASSLEQGPSGNTIYF. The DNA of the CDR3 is TGCGCCAGCAGCTTGGAACAGGGGCCCTCTGGAAACACCATATATTTT.

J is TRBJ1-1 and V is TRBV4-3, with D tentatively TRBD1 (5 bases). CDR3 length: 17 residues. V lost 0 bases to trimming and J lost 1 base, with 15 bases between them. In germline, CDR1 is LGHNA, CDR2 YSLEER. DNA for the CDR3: TGCGCCAGCAGCCAAGATTTCGCCAGGGCCTCGAACACTGAAGCTTTCTTT. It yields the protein CASSQDFARASNTEAFF.

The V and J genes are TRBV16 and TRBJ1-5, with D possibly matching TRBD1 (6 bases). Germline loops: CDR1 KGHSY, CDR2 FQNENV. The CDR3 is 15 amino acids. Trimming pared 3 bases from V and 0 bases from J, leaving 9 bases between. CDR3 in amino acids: CASSQGHNSNQPQHF. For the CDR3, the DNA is TGTGCCAGCAGCCAGGGACATAATAGCAATCAGCCCCAGCATTTT.

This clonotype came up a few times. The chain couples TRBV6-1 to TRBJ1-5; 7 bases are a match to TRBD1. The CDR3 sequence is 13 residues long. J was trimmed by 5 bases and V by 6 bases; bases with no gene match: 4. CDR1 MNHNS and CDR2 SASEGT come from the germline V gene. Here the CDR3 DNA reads TGTGCCAGCAGGCCGGGACAGCATCAGCCCCAGCATTTT. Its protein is CASRPGQHQPQHF.

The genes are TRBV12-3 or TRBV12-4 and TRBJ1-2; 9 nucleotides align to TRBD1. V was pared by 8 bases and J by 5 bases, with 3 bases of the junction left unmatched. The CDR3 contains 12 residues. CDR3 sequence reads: CASEGTGYGYTF. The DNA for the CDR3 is TGTGCCAGCGAGGGGACAGGGTATGGCTACACCTTC.

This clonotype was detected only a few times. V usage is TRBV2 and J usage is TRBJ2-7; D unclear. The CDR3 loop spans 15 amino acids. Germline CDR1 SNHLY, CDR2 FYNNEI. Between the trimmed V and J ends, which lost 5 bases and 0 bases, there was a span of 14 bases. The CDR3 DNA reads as TGTGCCAGCAGTCTCGGGCGGTCTTTCTCCTACGAGCAGTACTTC. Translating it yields CASSLGRSFSYEQYF.

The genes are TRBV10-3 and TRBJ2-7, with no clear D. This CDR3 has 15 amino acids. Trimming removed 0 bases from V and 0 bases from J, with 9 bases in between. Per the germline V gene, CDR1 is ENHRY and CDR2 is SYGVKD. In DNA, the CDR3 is TGTGCCATCAGTGAGTCAATAGCCAGCTCCTACGAGCAGTACTTC. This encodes CAISESIASSYEQYF.

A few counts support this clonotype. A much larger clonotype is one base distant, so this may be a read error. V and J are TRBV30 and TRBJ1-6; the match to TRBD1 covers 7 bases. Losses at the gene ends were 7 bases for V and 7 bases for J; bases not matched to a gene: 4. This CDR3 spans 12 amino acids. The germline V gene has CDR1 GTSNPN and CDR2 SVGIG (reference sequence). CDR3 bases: TGTGCCTCCGACAGGGAGAATTCACCCCTCCACTTT. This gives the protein CASDRENSPLHF.

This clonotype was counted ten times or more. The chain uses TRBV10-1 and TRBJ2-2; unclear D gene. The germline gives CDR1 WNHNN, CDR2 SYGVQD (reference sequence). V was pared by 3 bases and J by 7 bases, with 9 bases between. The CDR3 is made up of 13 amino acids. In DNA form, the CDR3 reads TGCGCCAGCAGTGATTTCTCAAACGGGGAGCTGTTTTTT. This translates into CASSDFSNGELFF.

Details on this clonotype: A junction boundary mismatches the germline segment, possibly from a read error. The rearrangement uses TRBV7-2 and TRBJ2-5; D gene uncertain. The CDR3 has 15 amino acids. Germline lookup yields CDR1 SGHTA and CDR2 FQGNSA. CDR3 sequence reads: CASSLGGWYQETKYF. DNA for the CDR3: TGTGCCAGCAGCTTGGGCGGTTGGTACCAAGAGACCAAGTACTTC.

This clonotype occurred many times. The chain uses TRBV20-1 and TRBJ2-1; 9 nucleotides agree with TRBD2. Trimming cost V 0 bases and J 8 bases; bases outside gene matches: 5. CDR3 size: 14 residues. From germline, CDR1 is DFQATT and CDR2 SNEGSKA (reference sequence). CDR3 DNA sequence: TGCAGTGCTAGAGATCGACTAGCGGATTATGAGCAGTTCTTC. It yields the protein CSARDRLADYEQFF.

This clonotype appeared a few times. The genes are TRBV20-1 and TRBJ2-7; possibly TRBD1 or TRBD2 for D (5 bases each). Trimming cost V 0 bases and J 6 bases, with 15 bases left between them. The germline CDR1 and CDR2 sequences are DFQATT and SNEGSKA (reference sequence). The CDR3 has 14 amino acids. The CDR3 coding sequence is TGCAGTGCTAGAGATGACAGAGCGGACTCCGAGCAGTACTTC. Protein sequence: CSARDDRADSEQYF.

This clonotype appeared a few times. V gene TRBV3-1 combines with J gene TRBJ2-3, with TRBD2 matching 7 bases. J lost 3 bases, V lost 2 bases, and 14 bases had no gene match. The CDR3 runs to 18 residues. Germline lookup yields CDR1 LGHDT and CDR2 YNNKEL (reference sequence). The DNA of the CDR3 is TGTGCCAGCAGCCAATCGGTTAGGCGGGAGTTGAGGACAGATACGCAGTATTTT. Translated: CASSQSVRRELRTDTQYF.

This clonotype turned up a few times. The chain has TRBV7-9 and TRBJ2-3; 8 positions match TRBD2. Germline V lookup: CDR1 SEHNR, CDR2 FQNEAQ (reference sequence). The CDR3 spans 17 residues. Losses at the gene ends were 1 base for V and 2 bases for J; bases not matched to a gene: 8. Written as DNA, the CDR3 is TGTGCCAGCAGCTTAGGAGTTAGCGGGACCTACACAGATACGCAGTATTTT. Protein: CASSLGVSGTYTDTQYF.

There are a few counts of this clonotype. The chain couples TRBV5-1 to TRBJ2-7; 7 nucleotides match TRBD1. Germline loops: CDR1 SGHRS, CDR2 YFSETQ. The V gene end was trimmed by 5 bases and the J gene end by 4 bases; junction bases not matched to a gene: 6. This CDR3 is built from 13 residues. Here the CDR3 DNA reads TGCGCCAGCAGTCATCCGGACAGGTACGAGCAGTACTTC. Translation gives CASSHPDRYEQYF.

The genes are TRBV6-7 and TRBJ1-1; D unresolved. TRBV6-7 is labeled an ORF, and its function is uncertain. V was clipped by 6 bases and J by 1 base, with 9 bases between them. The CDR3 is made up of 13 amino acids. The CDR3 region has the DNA TGTGCCAGCAGACAGTTATCGAACACTGAAGCTTTCTTT. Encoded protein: CASRQLSNTEAFF.

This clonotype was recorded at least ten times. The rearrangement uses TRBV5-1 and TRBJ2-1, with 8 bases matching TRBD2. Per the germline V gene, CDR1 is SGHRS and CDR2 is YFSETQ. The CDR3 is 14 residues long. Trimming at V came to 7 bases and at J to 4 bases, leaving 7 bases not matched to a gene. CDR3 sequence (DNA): TGCGCCAGCTACGCGGGGGGAATATACAATGAGCAGTTCTTC. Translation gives CASYAGGIYNEQFF. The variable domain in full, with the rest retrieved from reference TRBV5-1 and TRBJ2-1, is KAGVTQTPRYLIKTRGQQVTLSCSPISGHRSVSWYQQTPGQGLQFLFEYFSETQRNKGNFPGRFSGRQFSNSRSEMNVSTLELGDSALYLCASYAGGIYNEQFFGPGTRLTVL.

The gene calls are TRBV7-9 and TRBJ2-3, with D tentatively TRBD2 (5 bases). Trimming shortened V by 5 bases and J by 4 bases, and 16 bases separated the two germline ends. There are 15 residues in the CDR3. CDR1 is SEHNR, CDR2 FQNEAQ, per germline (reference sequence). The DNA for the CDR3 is TGTGCCAGCAGCCAAGGCAGCGGATCCTCAGATACGCAGTATTTT. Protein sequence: CASSQGSGSSDTQYF.

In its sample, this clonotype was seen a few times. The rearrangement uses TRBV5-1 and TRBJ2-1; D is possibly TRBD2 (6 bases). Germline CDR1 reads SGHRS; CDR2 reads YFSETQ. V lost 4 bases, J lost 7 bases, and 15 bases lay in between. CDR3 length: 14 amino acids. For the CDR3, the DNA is TGCGCCAGCAGCAACGGGGGACTTGAAAATGAGCAGTTCTTC. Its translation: CASSNGGLENEQFF.

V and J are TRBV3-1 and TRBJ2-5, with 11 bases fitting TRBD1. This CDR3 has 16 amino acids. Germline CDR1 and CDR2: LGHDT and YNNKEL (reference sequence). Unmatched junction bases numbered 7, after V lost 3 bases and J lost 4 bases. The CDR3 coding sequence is TGTGCCAGCAGCCAGCCTTGGACAGGGGGCGTAGAGACCCAGTACTTC. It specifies CASSQPWTGGVETQYF.

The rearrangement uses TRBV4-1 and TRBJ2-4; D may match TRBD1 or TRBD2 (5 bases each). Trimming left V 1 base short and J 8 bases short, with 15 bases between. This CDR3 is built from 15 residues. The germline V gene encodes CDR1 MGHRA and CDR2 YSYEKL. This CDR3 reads CASSQVGTPSDIQYF. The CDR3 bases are TGCGCCAGCAGCCAAGTCGGGACCCCCAGTGACATTCAGTACTTC.